This record covers a single T cell receptor (beta chain). Its target is unknown. Looked up from germline, CDR1 is DFQATT and CDR2 is SNEGSKA (reference sequence). Trimming pared 0 bases from V and 6 bases from J, leaving 6 bases between. The CDR3 totals 12 residues. These data originate in a study of T cell repertoires in aging, cancer and after chemotherapy. As for the study in general: Pre- and post-chemotherapy samples were paired from glioblastoma patients treated with temozolomide-based therapy. Study results and caveats: Age-matched healthy donors had significantly more diverse, less clonal blood TCR repertoires than untreated cancer patients. Immunological memory after chemotherapy cannot be judged from the repertoire data. Across the chemotherapy interval, each cancer cohort showed higher median generation probability, suggesting thymic rebound.

TCR beta rearrangements were amplified from peripheral blood genomic DNA. A mixed TRB-A/B primer pool amplified rearranged TRB by multiplex touch-down PCR. One entry per CDR3 protein results from TCRdb running MiXCR on the multiplex PCR reads. This table holds some 1,800 distinct CDR3 sequences, roughly a quarter found once. Sample: blood. This chain links TRBV20-1 with TRBJ1-5; D unclear. The clonotype was recovered from a human donor with a solid tumor. CDR3 sequence: CSARDLSQPQHF. The CDR3 nucleotides are TGCAGTGCTAGAGATCTGAGTCAGCCCCAGCATTTT.